The 20 T cell receptor beta chains below come from one sample, sequenced in a study of T cells in Graves' hyperthyroidism and ophthalmopathy. Using RNA transcripts as the source, TCR beta CDR3 regions were amplified. With the HTBI primer set, the TCR CDR3 went through a first round of RT-PCR. In TCRdb, the multiplex PCR reads were re-called with MiXCR into one record per CDR3 protein. This table holds roughly 650,000 distinct CDR3 sequences, roughly 15% found once. The source material was blood. Receptor source: a woman aged 40 to 50 with Graves' ophthalmopathy.

In regard to this clonotype: Being one base from a much bigger clone, this may be a read error. This sequence joins TRBV6-5 and TRBJ1-6; possibly TRBD1 for D (5 bases). The CDR3 covers 16 residues. V was trimmed by 1 base and J by 9 bases, leaving 16 bases between them. Germline CDR1 is MNHEY and CDR2 is SVGAGI. In DNA, the CDR3 is TGTGCCAGCAGTTACTTACCAGGGACCACGAGTTCACCCCTCCACTTT. Encoded protein: CASSYLPGTTSSPLHF.

This clonotype was seen many times. The rearrangement joins TRBV10-1 to TRBJ2-7; D remains unclear. CDR3 length: 14 residues. CDR1 and CDR2 from the germline V gene are WNHNN and SYGVQD (reference sequence). Trimming cost V 0 bases and J 5 bases, with 11 bases left between them. DNA for the CDR3: TGCGCCAGCAGTGAGTCTGCGGCAGTCGACGAGCAGTACTTC. It is translated as CASSESAAVDEQYF.

V and J are TRBV20-1 and TRBJ2-5; TRBD2 might be the D (5 bases). Per the germline V gene, CDR1 is DFQATT and CDR2 is SNEGSKA (reference sequence). V shed 6 bases and J shed 4 bases, with 15 bases lying between them. This CDR3 comprises 13 residues. CDR3 amino acids: CSARKAGGETQYF. CDR3 nucleotides: TGCAGTGCAAGAAAGGCGGGTGGAGAGACCCAGTACTTC.

About this clonotype itself: Mismatch with germline at one junction end may stem from a read error. This sequence joins TRBV7-3 and TRBJ2-1; D might be TRBD1 or TRBD2, each matching 5 bases. CDR1 and CDR2 from the germline V gene are SGHTA and FQGTGA. The CDR3 runs 15 residues. The CDR3 region is CASSLRGLSYNERFF. DNA of the CDR3: TGTGCCAGCAGCTTGAGGGGCCTCTCCTACAATGAGCGGTTCTTC.

This clonotype was observed at least ten times. The chain carries TRBV27 and TRBJ2-6, with D possibly matching TRBD1 (6 bases). The V end was cut by 6 bases, the J end by 2 bases, with 11 bases between. The CDR3 has 15 residues. Germline assignment: CDR1 MNHEY and CDR2 SMNVEV (reference sequence). CDR3 in DNA: TGTGCCAGCAGCTCACAGGGTGCTGGGGCCAACGTCCTGACTTTC. Its protein product is CASSSQGAGANVLTF.

This clonotype was recorded many times. The chain couples TRBV20-1 to TRBJ1-5; D may be TRBD1 (6 bases). From germline, CDR1 is DFQATT and CDR2 SNEGSKA (reference sequence). V lost 3 bases, J lost 5 bases, and 11 bases lay in between. The CDR3 consists of 13 residues. The CDR3 protein is CSARRDNDQPQHF. The CDR3 nucleotides are TGCAGTGCTAGGAGGGACAATGATCAGCCCCAGCATTTT.

A word on this clonotype: Being one base from a much bigger clone, this may be a read error. The CDR3 sequence is CASSFPGTGHEQFF. DNA of the CDR3: TGTGCCAGCAGTTTCCCCGGGACAGGCCATGAGCAGTTCTTC. This chain links TRBV27 with TRBJ2-1; 8 bases match TRBD1. CDR3 length: 14 residues. V dropped 3 bases and J dropped 8; count of bases not matched to a gene: 6. The germline V gene has CDR1 MNHEY and CDR2 SMNVEV (reference sequence).

On this clonotype itself: Just one base apart from a much larger clone, this may be a read error. The rearrangement joins TRBV20-1 to TRBJ2-3; maybe TRBD2 (5 bases). The germline CDR1 and CDR2 sequences are DFQATT and SNEGSKA (reference sequence). V lost 1 base to trimming and J lost 3 bases, with 8 bases between them. The CDR3 runs to 13 residues. The chain's CDR3 is CSARGVATDTQYF. Here the CDR3 DNA reads TGCAGTGCTAGAGGGGTAGCGACAGATACGCAGTATTTT.

This clonotype has a count of ten or more. The chain links TRBV12-3 or TRBV12-4 to TRBJ2-3; TRBD2 is a possible D gene (6 bases). The CDR3 is made up of 16 amino acids. V was clipped by 3 bases and J by 2 bases, with 15 bases between them. CDR3 nucleotide sequence: TGTGCCAGCAGTTTTCGACGGGAGCCCCCCACAGATACGCAGTATTTT. Its protein is CASSFRREPPTDTQYF.

In regard to this clonotype: An end of the junction differs from the germline gene, which may be a read error. The genes are TRBV20-1 and TRBJ2-2; 7 bases align to TRBD2. This CDR3 spans 15 amino acids. Germline CDR1 DFQATT, CDR2 SNEGSKA (reference sequence). The CDR3 protein is CSAARGGSSTGELSF. In DNA form, the CDR3 reads TGCAGTGCGGCTAGGGGAGGGTCTAGTACCGGGGAGCTGTCTTTT.

The chain recombines TRBV29-1 with TRBJ1-1; D possibly corresponds to TRBD1 (5 bases). Deletions cut 6 bases from V and 5 bases from J, with 13 bases between. CDR3 length equals 12 residues. The germline V gene has CDR1 SQVTM and CDR2 ANQGSEA. The CDR3 reads CSVGRALTEAFF. DNA for the CDR3: TGCAGCGTGGGCAGGGCTCTTACTGAAGCTTTCTTT.

This clonotype has only a few counts. V gene TRBV12-3 or TRBV12-4 combines with J gene TRBJ1-1; D remains ambiguous. There are 14 residues in the CDR3. The ends were cut back, 6 bases at V and 3 bases at J, with 14 bases in the middle. CDR3 nucleotides: TGTGCCAGCAGCCGGGCCTCAGAATACACTGAAGCTTTCTTT. Its translation is CASSRASEYTEAFF.

In its sample, this clonotype was seen many times. Here the CDR3 DNA reads TGTGCCAGCAGCCCTAGCGGCCCCGTTACGCAGTATTTT. The encoded protein is CASSPSGPVTQYF. V and J are TRBV7-3 and TRBJ2-3; 7 nucleotides line up with TRBD2. V lost 5 bases, J lost 8 bases, and 7 bases stayed unmatched. The CDR3 totals 13 residues. The germline V gene encodes CDR1 SGHTA and CDR2 FQGTGA. Combining the CDR3 with reference TRBV7-3 and TRBJ2-3 gives the whole variable domain GAGVSQTPSNKVTEKGKYVELRCDPISGHTALYWYRQSLGQGPEFLIYFQGTGAADDSGLPNDRFFAVRPEGSVSTLKIQRTERGDSAVYLCASSPSGPVTQYFGPGTRLTVL.

This clonotype was counted many times. This rearrangement joins TRBV12-3 or TRBV12-4 to TRBJ2-1, with 11 bases lining up with TRBD2. The CDR3 is made up of 15 amino acids. The V and J ends lost 7 bases and 3 bases, in that order; junction bases with no gene match: 5. The DNA for the CDR3 is TGTGCCAGCATTCCTAGCGGGGGGAGCTACAATGAGCAGTTCTTC. This codes for CASIPSGGSYNEQFF.

This clonotype was seen a few times. V is TRBV11-2 and J is TRBJ2-1, with TRBD2 matching over 8 bases. The CDR3 runs 19 residues. V shed 1 base, J shed 0 bases, and the junction held 11 bases outside the gene matches. Germline values: CDR1 SGHAT, CDR2 FQNNGV. The CDR3 here is CASSLGASGGQSSYNEQFF. The CDR3 DNA follows: TGTGCCAGCAGCTTAGGAGCCAGCGGGGGCCAAAGCTCCTACAATGAGCAGTTCTTC.

This chain joins TRBV29-1 and TRBJ2-1; 9 bases match TRBD2. The CDR3 covers 16 residues. Germline CDR1 is SQVTM and CDR2 is ANQGSEA. Losses at the gene ends were 2 bases for V and 4 bases for J; bases not matched to a gene: 9. This CDR3 reads CSVEKGGGGVYNEQFF. For the CDR3, the DNA is TGCAGCGTTGAAAAGGGTGGCGGGGGGGTGTACAATGAGCAGTTCTTC.

This clonotype was counted only a few times. The rearrangement uses TRBV10-3 and TRBJ1-4; D remains ambiguous. This CDR3 spans 13 amino acids. The V end lost 8 bases, the J end lost 7 bases, and 14 bases lay between the germline ends. Per germline, CDR1 ENHRY and CDR2 SYGVKD. The CDR3 DNA reads as TGTGCCATCGCCCCCGGGCAGAGTGAAAAACTGTTTTTT. It codes for CAIAPGQSEKLFF.

To note about this clonotype: A single base separates this from a much larger clone, so it may be a read error. The chain combines TRBV30 with TRBJ2-4, with D perhaps TRBD1 (5 bases). Germline CDR1 reads GTSNPN; CDR2 reads SVGIG (reference sequence). The CDR3 has 13 residues. V lost 8 bases, J lost 8 bases, and 19 bases lay in between. This chain's CDR3 is CARSWGRVDIQYF. The DNA of the CDR3 is TGTGCCCGGTCCTGGGGCAGGGTTGACATTCAGTACTTC.

This clonotype came up many times. The gene calls are TRBV7-8 and TRBJ1-5, with TRBD1 identical over 7 bases. The V segment lost 5 bases and the J segment 7 bases; nucleotides outside the gene matches: 11. The CDR3 has 15 amino acids. Germline V gene lookup returns CDR1 SGHVS and CDR2 FQNEAQ. The DNA of the CDR3 is TGTGCCAGCAGCGCCAACCGGGACAGACGCCAGCCCCAGCATTTT. Translating gives CASSANRDRRQPQHF.

The chain combines TRBV5-1 with TRBJ2-1; D tentatively fits TRBD1 or TRBD2 (5 bases each). Germline CDR1 reads SGHRS; CDR2 reads YFSETQ. V shed 0 bases and J shed 4 bases, with 14 bases lying between them. This CDR3 contains 16 residues. CDR3 in DNA: TGCGCCAGCAGCTTGGCCCCCGGGACGACATACAATGAGCAGTTCTTC. Its protein product is CASSLAPGTTYNEQFF.